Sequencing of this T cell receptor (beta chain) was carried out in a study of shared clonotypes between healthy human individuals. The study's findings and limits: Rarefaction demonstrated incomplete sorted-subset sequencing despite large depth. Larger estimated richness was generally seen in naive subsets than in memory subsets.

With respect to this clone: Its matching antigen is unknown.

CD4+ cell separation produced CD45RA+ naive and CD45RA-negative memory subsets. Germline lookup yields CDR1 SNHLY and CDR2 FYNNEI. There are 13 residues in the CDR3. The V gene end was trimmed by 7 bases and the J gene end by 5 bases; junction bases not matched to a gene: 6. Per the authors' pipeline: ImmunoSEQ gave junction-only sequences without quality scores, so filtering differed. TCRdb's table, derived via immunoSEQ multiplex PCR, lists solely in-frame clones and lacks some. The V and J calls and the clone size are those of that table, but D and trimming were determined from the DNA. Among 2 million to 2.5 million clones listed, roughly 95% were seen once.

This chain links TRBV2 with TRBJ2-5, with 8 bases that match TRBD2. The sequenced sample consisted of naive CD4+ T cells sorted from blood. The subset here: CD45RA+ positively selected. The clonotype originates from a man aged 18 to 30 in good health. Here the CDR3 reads CASNPGGVETQYF. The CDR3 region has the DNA TGTGCCAGCAACCCCGGGGGGGTGGAGACCCAGTACTTC. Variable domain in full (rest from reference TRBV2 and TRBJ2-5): EPEVTQTPSHQVTQMGQEVILRCVPISNHLYFYWYRQILGQKVEFLVSFYNNEISEKSEIFDDQFSVERPDGSNFTLKIRSTKLEDSAMYFCASNPGGVETQYFGPGTRLLVL.